The 11 T cell receptor beta chains presented below share a single source sample, sequenced in a study of T cell changes during pregnancy in multiple sclerosis. Assay: immunoSEQ multiplex PCR; the TCRdb copy retains only in-frame clones and omits some. The sample has tens of thousands of clones, around nine tenths seen once; the top ten hold 3% to 4%. The material was peripheral blood, obtained in the first trimester of pregnancy. All receptors derive from a female donor in good health, enrolled as a control in a pregnancy study.

The genes are TRBV14 and TRBJ1-2; D is unresolved. The V end was cut by 2 bases, the J end by 2 bases, with 9 bases between. Germline CDR1 reads SGHDN; CDR2 reads FVKESK. The length of the CDR3 is 14 residues. CDR3 DNA sequence: TGTGCCAGCAGCCAAATCGGCGGGAACTATGGCTACACCTTC. Its protein is CASSQIGGNYGYTF.

V usage is TRBV28 and J usage is TRBJ2-6, with D possibly TRBD1 on 6 matching bases. Germline lookup yields CDR1 MDHEN and CDR2 SYDVKM. The length of the CDR3 is 14 residues. The V gene lost 4 bases and the J gene lost 4 bases, with 8 bases spanning the gap. CDR3 nucleotides: TGTGCCAGCAGTTCCAGGGGCGGGGCCAACGTCCTGACTTTC. The encoded protein is CASSSRGGANVLTF. The variable domain in full, completed from reference TRBV28 and TRBJ2-6, reads DVKVTQSSRYLVKRTGEKVFLECVQDMDHENMFWYRQDPGLGLRLIYFSYDVKMKEKGDIPEGYSVSREKKERFSLILESASTNQTSMYLCASSSRGGANVLTFGAGSRLTVL.

CDR3 protein: CASSLLQGATEAFF. DNA for the CDR3: TGTGCCAGCAGCTTGCTACAGGGGGCCACTGAAGCTTTCTTT. The gene calls are TRBV11-3 and TRBJ1-1, with 9 positions matching TRBD1. Germline V gives CDR1 SGHNT, CDR2 YENEEA. Losses at the gene ends were 3 bases for V and 4 bases for J; bases not matched to a gene: 3. This CDR3 is 14 amino acids long.

This clone has just one count. This rearrangement joins TRBV7-3 to TRBJ2-3, with D tentatively TRBD2 (7 bases). The V gene lost 4 bases and the J gene lost 6 bases, with 17 bases spanning the gap. Germline V gives CDR1 SGHTA, CDR2 FQGTGA. The length of the CDR3 is 15 residues. The DNA of the CDR3 is TGTGCCAGCAGCTACTCGGGGGGCGGGTCGGATACGCAGTATTTT. Encoded protein: CASSYSGGGSDTQYF.

This chain connects TRBV7-2 to TRBJ1-5; D ambiguous. The CDR3 sequence is 15 residues long. Germline V lookup: CDR1 SGHTA, CDR2 FQGNSA. V was pared by 1 base and J by 6 bases, with 13 bases between. The CDR3 loop is CASSLERGFFQPQHF. For the CDR3, the DNA is TGTGCCAGCAGCTTAGAGAGAGGGTTTTTTCAGCCCCAGCATTTT.

The chain is built from TRBV5-6 and TRBJ2-5; 8 bases align to TRBD1. This CDR3 has 14 amino acids. Losses at the gene ends were 2 bases for V and 4 bases for J; bases not matched to a gene: 4. CDR1 SGHDT and CDR2 YYEEEE come from the germline V gene. The CDR3 DNA reads as TGTGCCAGCAGCTTCAAGGGGACAGGAGAGACCCAGTACTTC. It codes for CASSFKGTGETQYF.

The chain has TRBV4-3 and TRBJ1-2; 11 bases align to TRBD1. CDR1 and CDR2 from the germline V gene are LGHNA and YSLEER. V shed 4 bases and J 6 bases; nucleotides not matched to a gene: 10. The CDR3 has 16 amino acids. The CDR3 protein is CASSRRTGGYGHGYTF. CDR3 nucleotides: TGCGCCAGCAGCCGCCGGACAGGGGGCTATGGACATGGCTACACCTTC.

This clone appeared a few times. The chain is built from TRBV6-1 and TRBJ2-7; D uncertain. The CDR3 has 14 amino acids. V lost 5 bases, J lost 0 bases, and 11 bases lay in between. CDR1 is MNHNS, CDR2 SASEGT, per germline. CDR3 DNA: TGTGCCAGCAGTCCGTTCGGAGACTCCTACGAGCAGTACTTC. It specifies CASSPFGDSYEQYF.

For the CDR3, the DNA is TGCGCCAGCAACGCCCCCGGGTCCTACGAGCAGTACTTC. Translating it yields CASNAPGSYEQYF. The V and J genes are TRBV5-1 and TRBJ2-7; no firm D call. Germline V gene lookup returns CDR1 SGHRS and CDR2 YFSETQ. This CDR3 is 13 amino acids long. V was pared by 6 bases and J by 1 base, with 11 bases between.

The genes are TRBV28 and TRBJ2-7; TRBD1 matches 8 bases. The CDR3 loop spans 14 amino acids. Germline assignment: CDR1 MDHEN and CDR2 SYDVKM. Trimming at V came to 5 bases and at J to 3 bases, leaving 6 bases not matched to a gene. Here the CDR3 reads CASSATGGLYEQYF. The CDR3 nucleotides are TGTGCCAGCAGTGCCACAGGGGGTCTCTACGAGCAGTACTTC.

The chain couples TRBV19 to TRBJ1-2; TRBD1 is a possible D gene (6 bases). V was cut by 3 bases and J by 2 bases, with 13 bases left in between. Germline assignment: CDR1 LNHDA and CDR2 SQIVND (reference sequence). The CDR3 is 15 residues long. The CDR3 DNA sequence: TGTGCCAGTAGTATCATCACGGACAGAAACTATGGCTACACCTTC. This translates into CASSIITDRNYGYTF.